Listed below are T cell receptor beta chains from one sample, sequenced in a study of T cell repertoires in cytomegalovirus infection. These TCRs are of unknown antigen specificity. TCRdb passed the reads through MiXCR, listing each CDR3 protein once. Among about 500,000 distinct CDR3 sequences listed, 30% to 35% were seen once. Sequences were derived from cultured PBMCs, sampled from culture after CMV antigen stimulation. These receptors were obtained from a human donor in good health (CMV status not recorded). Some clones in this sample may be carry-over from other donors' samples. Each CDR3 is given with its conserved first and last residue.

v_call	cdr3_aa
TRBV7-2	CASSPRGHSYEQYF
TRBV19	CASTRFRDRGLNTEAFF
TRBV11-2	CASMAGLRPNTEAFF
TRBV4-1	CASSQATRGYTGELFF
TRBV20-1	CSARRPGTIGAGYTF
TRBV6-5	CASSFGTETGELFF
TRBV19	CASSPRGLASTGELFF
TRBV5-6	CASRLNRDSPLHF
TRBV7-8	CASSLAPVAGGTLPF
TRBV24-1	CATNTPSGGGNEQFF